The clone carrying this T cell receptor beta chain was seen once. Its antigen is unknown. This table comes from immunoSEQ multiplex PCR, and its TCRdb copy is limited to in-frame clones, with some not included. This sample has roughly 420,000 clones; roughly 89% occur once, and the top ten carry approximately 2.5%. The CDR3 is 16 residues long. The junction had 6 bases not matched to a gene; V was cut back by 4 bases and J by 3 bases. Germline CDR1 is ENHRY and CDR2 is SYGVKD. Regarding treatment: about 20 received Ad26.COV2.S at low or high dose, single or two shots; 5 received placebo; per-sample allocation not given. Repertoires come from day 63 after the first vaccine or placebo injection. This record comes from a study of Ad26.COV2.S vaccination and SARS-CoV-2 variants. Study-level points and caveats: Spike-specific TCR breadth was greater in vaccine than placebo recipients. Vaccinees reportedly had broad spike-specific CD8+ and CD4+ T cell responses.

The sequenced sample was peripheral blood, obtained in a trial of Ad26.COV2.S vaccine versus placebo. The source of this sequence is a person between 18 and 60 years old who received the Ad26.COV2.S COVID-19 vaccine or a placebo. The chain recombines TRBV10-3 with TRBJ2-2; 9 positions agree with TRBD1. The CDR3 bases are TGTGCCATCAGTGCGGGACAGGGTAGGGACACCGGGGAGCTGTTTTTT. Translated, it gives CAISAGQGRDTGELFF.